This T cell receptor (beta chain) is drawn from a study of blood T cell repertoires in COVID-19. For the study at large: The samples span acute and convalescent COVID-19 from the United States, Italy and Spain. The analysed material was cDNA or gDNA that came from T cells, B-cell-depleted T cells, or PBMCs.

This clone was found a few times. Germline values: CDR1 GTSNPN, CDR2 SVGIG (reference sequence). The CDR3 runs to 13 residues. V was cut by 0 bases and J by 8 bases, with 13 bases left in between. In the original processing: Estimates of nucleated cell counts were drawn from the amplification of reference gene primers. TCRdb's table, derived via immunoSEQ multiplex PCR, lists solely in-frame clones and lacks some. V and J calls and clone size are given by that table; D and trimming were obtained from the DNA. The repertoire holds some 99,000 clones, with around four fifths as singletons. Sequencing input: peripheral blood. The receptor was derived from a woman aged 60-70 years with acute or convalescent COVID-19. The rearrangement uses TRBV30 and TRBJ1-2; D gene unclear. The CDR3 nucleotides are TGTGCCTGGAGTGTAGAAAGGTCAGGCGGCTACACCTTC. Residues: CAWSVERSGGYTF.